Detailed here is one T cell receptor (beta chain). Its antigen is not known. Trimming cost V 7 bases and J 7 bases, with 13 bases left between them. The length of the CDR3 is 13 residues. CDR1 and CDR2 (germline): KGHDR, SFDVKD. This sample stems from a study of T cell responses to AZD1222 COVID-19 vaccine. Overall study: Both about-4-week and about-12-week second-dose recipients were combined.

Overall study findings and caveats: Only 6 or 7 people who got AZD1222 tested seropositive at baseline. Repertoire sampling occurred only after the peak T cell response. In the spike-specific TCR repertoire, nearly half reportedly target unmutated variant regions.

Measured with immunoSEQ multiplex PCR; TCRdb has only the in-frame clones, and not every one. The sample yields about 100,000 clones, nearly 90% seen once. V gene TRBV24-1 combines with J gene TRBJ2-1; tentatively, D is TRBD1 (6 bases). The sequences come from peripheral blood, collected on day 0 of AZD1222 vaccination. This TCR came from an adult in good health. CDR3 DNA: TGTGCCACCAGGGCAGGGGTCTCGAATGAGCAGTTCTTC. Residues: CATRAGVSNEQFF.